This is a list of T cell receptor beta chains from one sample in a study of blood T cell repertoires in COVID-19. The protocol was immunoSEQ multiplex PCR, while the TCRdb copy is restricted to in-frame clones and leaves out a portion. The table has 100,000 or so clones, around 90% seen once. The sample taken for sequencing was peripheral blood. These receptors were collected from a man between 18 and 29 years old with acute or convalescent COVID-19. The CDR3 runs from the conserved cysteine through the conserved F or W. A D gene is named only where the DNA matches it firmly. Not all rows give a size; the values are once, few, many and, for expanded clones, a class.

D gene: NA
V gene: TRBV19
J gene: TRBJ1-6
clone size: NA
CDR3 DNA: TGTGCCAGTAGTATGGGGCAGGGAAATTCACCCCTCCACTTT
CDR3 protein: CASSMGQGNSPLHF

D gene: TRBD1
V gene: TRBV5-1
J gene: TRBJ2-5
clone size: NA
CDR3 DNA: TGCGCCAGCAGCTGGGGACAGGGGTACAAGGAGACCCAGTACTTC
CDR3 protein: CASSWGQGYKETQYF

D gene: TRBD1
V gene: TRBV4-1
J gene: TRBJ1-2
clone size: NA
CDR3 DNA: TGCGCCAGCAGCCATGAAATCCCAGGGGGATCTGGCGGCTACACCTTC
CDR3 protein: CASSHEIPGGSGGYTF

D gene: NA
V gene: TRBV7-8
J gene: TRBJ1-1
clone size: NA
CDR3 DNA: TGTGCCAGCAGCTTAAGGCGGAATAGCCCTGAAGCTTTCTTT
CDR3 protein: CASSLRRNSPEAFF

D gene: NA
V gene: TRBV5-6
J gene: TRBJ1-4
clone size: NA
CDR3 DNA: TGTGCCAGCAGCTTGCCGGCGAGCGGTGAAAAACTGTTTTTT
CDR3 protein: CASSLPASGEKLFF

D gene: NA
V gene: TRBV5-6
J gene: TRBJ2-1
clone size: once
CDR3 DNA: TGTGCCAGCAGGGCGGACATGAGCTCCTACAATGAGCAGTTCTTC
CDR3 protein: CASRADMSSYNEQFF

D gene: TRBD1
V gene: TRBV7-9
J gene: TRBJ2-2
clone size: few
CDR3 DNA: TGTGCCAGCAGCTTAACTGCGGAAGGGACAGCGAACACCGGGGAGCTGTTTTTT
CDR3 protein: CASSLTAEGTANTGELFF

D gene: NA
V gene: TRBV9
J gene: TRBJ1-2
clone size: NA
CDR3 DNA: TGTGCCAGCAGCCCCCCGGGGGGGGGAACAGTGGACTATGGCTACACCTTC
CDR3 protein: CASSPPGGGTVDYGYTF

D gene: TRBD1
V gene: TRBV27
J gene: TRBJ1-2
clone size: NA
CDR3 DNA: TGTGCCAGCAGTTTATGGGGACAGGATCTCAGTGGCTACACCTTC
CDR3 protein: CASSLWGQDLSGYTF

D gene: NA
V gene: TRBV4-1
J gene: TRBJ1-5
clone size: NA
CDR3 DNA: TGCGCCAGCAGCCAAGTAGGGGGGGTTTATAGCAATCAGCCCCAGCATTTT
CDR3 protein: CASSQVGGVYSNQPQHF

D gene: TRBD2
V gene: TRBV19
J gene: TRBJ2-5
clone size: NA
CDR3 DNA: TGTGCCAGTGGGGAGACTAGCGTGGAGACCCAGTACTTC
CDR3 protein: CASGETSVETQYF

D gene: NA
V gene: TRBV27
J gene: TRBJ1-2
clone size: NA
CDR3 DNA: TGTGCCAGCAGGTCGTACCGGCGGGGGGGCGATAACTATGGCTACACCTTC
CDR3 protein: CASRSYRRGGDNYGYTF

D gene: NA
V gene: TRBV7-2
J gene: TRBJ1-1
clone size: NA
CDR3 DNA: TGTGCCAGCAGCTCCGTCTTGTCCTTGAACACTGAAGCTTTCTTT
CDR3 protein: CASSSVLSLNTEAFF

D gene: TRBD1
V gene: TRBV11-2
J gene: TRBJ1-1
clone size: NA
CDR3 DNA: TGTGCCAGCAGCCCCGGGACAGCCGGTAAAGCTTTCTTT
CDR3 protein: CASSPGTAGKAFF